This T cell receptor (beta chain) was recovered during a study of cytomegalovirus exposure and HLA in healthy donors. This CDR3 region has 14 residues. In the PCR, 60 Vbeta and 13 Jbeta primers were used. Some clones are missing from TCRdb's copy, which holds only in-frame ones; the method was immunoSEQ multiplex PCR. The sample shows 150,000 to 200,000 clones, 9.5% to 15% of them seen only once. The receptor was derived from a man aged 50-59 years in good health and CMV-seropositive. The chain joins TRBV21-1 to TRBJ1-1; the D call TRBD1 from the table was never checked on the DNA. TRBV21-1 is classified as a pseudogene. Sequenced sample: PBMCs. CDR3 loop: CASSTFDRGTEAFF. The CDR3 nucleotides are TGTGCCAGCAGCACCTTTGACAGGGGAACTGAAGCTTTCTTT.